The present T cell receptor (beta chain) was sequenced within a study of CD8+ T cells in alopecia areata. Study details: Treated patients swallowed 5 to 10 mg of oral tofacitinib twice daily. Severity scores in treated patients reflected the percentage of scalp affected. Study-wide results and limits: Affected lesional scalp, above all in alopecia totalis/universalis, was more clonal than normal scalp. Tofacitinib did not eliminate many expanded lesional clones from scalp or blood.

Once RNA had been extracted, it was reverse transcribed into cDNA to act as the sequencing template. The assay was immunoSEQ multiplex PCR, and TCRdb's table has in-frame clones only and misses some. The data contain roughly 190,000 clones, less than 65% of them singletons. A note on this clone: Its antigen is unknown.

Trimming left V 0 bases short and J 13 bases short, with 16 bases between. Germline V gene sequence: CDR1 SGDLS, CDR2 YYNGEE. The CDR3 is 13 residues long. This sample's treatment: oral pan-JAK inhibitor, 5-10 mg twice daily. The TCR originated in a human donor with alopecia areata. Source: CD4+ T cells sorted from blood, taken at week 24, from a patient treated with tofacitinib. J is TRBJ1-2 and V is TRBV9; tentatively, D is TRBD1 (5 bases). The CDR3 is CASSVAIRDRLTF. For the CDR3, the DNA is TGTGCCAGCAGCGTAGCCATCCGGGACCGTCTCACCTTC.